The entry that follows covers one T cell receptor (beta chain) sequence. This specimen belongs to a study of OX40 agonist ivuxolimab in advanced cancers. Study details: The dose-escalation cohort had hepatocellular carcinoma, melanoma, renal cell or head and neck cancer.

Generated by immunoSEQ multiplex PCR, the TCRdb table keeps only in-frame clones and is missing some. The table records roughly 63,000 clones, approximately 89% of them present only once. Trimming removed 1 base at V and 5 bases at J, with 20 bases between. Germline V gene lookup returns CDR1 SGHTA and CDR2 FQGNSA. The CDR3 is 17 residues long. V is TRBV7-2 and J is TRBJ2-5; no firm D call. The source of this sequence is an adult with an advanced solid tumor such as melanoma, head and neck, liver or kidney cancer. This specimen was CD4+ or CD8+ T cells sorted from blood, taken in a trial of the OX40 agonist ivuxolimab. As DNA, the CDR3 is TGTGCCAGCAGCTTAGACGGATTCCCACAGACCTGGGAGACCCAGTACTTC. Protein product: CASSLDGFPQTWETQYF. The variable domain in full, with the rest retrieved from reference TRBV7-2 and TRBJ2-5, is GAGVSQSPSNKVTEKGKDVELRCDPISGHTALYWYRQSLGQGLEFLIYFQGNSAPDKSGLPSDRFSAERTGGSVSTLTIQRTQQEDSAVYLCASSLDGFPQTWETQYFGPGTRLLVL.